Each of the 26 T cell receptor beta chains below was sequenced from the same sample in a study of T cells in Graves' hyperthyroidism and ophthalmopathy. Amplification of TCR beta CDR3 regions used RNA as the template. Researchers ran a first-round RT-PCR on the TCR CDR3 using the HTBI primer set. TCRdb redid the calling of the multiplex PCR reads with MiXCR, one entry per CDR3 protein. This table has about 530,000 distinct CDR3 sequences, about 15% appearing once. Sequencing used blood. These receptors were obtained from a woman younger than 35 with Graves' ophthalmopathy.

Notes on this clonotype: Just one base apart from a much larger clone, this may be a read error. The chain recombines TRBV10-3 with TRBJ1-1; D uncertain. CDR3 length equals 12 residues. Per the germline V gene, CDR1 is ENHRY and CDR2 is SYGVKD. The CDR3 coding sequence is TGTTCCATCGGGCCTGCGGGCACTGAAGCTTTCTTT. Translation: CSIGPAGTEAFF.

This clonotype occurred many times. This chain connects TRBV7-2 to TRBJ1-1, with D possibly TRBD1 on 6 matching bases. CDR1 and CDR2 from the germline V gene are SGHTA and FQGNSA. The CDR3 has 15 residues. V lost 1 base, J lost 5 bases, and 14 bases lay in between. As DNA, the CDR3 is TGTGCCAGCAGCTTAGGACTGACAGGTAGAACTGAAGCTTTCTTT. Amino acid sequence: CASSLGLTGRTEAFF. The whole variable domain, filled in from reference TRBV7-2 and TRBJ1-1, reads GAGVSQSPSNKVTEKGKDVELRCDPISGHTALYWYRQSLGQGLEFLIYFQGNSAPDKSGLPSDRFSAERTGGSVSTLTIQRTQQEDSAVYLCASSLGLTGRTEAFFGQGTRLTVV.

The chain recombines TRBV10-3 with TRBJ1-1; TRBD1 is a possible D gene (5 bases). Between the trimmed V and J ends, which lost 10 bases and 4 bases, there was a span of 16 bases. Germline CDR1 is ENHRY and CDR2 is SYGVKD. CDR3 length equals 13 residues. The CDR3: CASRKGWGTEAFF. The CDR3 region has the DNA TGTGCCAGCAGAAAGGGGTGGGGCACTGAAGCTTTCTTT.

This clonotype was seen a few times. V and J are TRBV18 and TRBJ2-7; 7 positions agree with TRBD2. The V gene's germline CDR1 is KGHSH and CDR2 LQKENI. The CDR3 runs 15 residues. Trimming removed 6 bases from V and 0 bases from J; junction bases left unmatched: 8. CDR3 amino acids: CASSSTGGSSYEQYF. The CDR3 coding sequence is TGTGCCAGCTCCTCAACGGGGGGAAGCTCCTACGAGCAGTACTTC.

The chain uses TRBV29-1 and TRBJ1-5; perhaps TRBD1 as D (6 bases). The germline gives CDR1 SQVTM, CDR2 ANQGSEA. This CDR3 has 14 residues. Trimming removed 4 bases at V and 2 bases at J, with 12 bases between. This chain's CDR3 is CSVGQAGGNQPQHF. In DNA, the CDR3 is TGCAGCGTTGGTCAGGCAGGGGGCAATCAGCCCCAGCATTTT.

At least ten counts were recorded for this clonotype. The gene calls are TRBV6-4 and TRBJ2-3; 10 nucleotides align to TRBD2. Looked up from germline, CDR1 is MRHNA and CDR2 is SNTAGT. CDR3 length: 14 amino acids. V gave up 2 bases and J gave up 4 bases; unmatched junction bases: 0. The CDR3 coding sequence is TGTGCCAGCAGTGACACTAGCGGGGCAGATACGCAGTATTTT. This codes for CASSDTSGADTQYF.

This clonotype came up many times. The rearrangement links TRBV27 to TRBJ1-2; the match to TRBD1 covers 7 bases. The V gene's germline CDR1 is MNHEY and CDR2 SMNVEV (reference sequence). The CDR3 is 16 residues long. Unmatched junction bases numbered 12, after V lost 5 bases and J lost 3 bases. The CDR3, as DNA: TGTGCCAGCAGTCCACGCCCCAGGGGGGTGGACTATGGCTACACCTTC. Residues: CASSPRPRGVDYGYTF.

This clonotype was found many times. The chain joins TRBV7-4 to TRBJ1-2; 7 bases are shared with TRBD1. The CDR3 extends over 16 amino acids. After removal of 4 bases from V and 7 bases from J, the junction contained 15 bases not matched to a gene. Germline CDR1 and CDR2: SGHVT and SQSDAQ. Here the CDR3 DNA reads TGTGCCAGCAGCTCAAAAACCCAGGGGGTTCCAGGTGGCTACACCTTC. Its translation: CASSSKTQGVPGGYTF.

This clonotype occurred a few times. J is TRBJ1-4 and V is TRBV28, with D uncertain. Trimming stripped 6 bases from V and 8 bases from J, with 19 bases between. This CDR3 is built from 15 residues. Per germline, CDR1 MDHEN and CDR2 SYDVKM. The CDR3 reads CASRRNLGSEEKLFF. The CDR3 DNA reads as TGTGCCAGCAGACGTAATTTGGGGAGTGAAGAAAAACTGTTTTTT.

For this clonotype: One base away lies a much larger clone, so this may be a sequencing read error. For the CDR3, the DNA is TGTGCCGGCAGTGAAGCTTCCTGGACTCAGGGAGAGACCCAGTACTTC. It codes for CAGSEASWTQGETQYF. The V call is TRBV2, the J call TRBJ2-5, with D perhaps being TRBD1 or TRBD2 (5 bases each). CDR3 size: 16 residues. The germline CDR1 and CDR2 sequences are SNHLY and FYNNEI.

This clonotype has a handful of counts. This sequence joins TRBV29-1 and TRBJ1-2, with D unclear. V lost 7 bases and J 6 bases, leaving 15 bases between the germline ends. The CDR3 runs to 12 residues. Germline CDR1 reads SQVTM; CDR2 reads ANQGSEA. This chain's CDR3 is CSGGLGRDGYTF. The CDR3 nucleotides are TGCAGCGGCGGTTTAGGGCGGGATGGCTACACCTTC.

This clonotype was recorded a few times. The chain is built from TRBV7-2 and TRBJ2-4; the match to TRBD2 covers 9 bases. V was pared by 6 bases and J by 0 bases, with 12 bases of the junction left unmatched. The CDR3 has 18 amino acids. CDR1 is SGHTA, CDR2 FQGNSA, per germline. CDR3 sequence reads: CASRQPLSSGKAKNIQYF. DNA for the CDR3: TGTGCCAGCAGGCAACCCCTATCTAGCGGGAAAGCCAAAAACATTCAGTACTTC.

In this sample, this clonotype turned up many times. This chain's CDR3 is CAWSQGTSGNTIYF. The DNA for the CDR3 is TGTGCCTGGAGCCAGGGGACTTCTGGAAACACCATATATTTT. The V call is TRBV30, the J call TRBJ1-3; D might be TRBD1 (6 bases). Between the trimmed V and J ends, which lost 3 bases and 1 base, there was a span of 10 bases. From germline, CDR1 is GTSNPN and CDR2 SVGIG (reference sequence). This CDR3 is 14 amino acids long.

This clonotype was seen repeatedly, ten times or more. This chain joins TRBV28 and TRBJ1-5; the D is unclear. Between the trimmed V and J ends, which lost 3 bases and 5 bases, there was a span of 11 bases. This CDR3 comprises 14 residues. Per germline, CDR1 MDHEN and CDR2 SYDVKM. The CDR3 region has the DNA TGTGCCAGCAGTTTCCCCTACGGGGATCAGCCCCAGCATTTT. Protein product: CASSFPYGDQPQHF.

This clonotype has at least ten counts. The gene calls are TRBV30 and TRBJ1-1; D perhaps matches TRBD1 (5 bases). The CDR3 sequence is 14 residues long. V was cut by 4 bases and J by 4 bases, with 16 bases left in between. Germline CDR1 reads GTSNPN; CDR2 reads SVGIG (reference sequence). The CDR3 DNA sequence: TGTGCCTGGAACTTTCTGGGGGTGGCCACTGAAGCTTTCTTT. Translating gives CAWNFLGVATEAFF. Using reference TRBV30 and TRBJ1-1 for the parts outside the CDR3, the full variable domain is SQTIHQWPATLVQPVGSPLSLECTVEGTSNPNLYWYRQAAGRGLQLLFYSVGIGQISSEVPQNLSASRPQDRQFILSSKKLLLSDSGFYLCAWNFLGVATEAFFGQGTRLTVV.

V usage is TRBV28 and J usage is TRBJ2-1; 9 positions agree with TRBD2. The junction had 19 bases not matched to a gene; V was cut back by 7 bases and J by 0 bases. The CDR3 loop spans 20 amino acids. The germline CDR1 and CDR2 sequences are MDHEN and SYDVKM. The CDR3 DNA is TGTGCCAGCACCAAAATGACTAGCGGACTCGAGAGGAGCTCCTACAATGAGCAGTTCTTC. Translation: CASTKMTSGLERSSYNEQFF.

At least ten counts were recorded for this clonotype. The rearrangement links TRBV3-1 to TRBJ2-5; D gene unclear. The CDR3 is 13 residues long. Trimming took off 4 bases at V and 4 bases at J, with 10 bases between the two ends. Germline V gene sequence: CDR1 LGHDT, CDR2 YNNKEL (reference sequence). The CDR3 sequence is CASSLGPGETQYF. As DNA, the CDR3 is TGTGCCAGCAGCCTCGGGCCGGGAGAGACCCAGTACTTC.

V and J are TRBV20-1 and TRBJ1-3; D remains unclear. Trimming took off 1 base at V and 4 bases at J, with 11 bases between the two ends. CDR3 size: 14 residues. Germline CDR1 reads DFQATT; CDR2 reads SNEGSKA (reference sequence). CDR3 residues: CSARGPHKGNTIYF. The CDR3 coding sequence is TGCAGTGCTAGAGGGCCTCATAAAGGAAACACCATATATTTT.

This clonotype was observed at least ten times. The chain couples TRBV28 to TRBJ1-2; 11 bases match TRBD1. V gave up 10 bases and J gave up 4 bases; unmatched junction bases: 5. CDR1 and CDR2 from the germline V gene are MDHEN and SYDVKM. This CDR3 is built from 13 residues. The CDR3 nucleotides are TGTGCCATCACCGGGACAGGGGGCTATGGCTACACCTTC. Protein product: CAITGTGGYGYTF.

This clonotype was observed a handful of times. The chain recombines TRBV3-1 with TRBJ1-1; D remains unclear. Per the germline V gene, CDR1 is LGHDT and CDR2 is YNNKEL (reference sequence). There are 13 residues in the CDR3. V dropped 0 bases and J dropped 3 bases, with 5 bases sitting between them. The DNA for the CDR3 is TGTGCCAGCAGCCAAGATTGGTACACTGAAGCTTTCTTT. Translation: CASSQDWYTEAFF.

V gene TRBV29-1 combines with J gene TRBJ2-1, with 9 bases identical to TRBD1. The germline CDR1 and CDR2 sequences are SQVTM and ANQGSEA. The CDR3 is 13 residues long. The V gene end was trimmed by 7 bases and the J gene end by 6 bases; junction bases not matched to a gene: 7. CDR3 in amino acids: CSGRDRVINEQFF. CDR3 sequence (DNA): TGCAGCGGGCGGGACAGGGTTATCAATGAGCAGTTCTTC.

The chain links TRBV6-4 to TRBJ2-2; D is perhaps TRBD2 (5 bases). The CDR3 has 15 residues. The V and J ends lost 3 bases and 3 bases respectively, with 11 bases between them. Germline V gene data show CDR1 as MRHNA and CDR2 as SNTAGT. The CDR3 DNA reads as TGTGCCAGCAGTGAACGGGAAGACCACACCGGGGAGCTGTTTTTT. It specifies CASSEREDHTGELFF.

The CDR3 reads CASSSKYGRGDGNEQFF. In DNA, the CDR3 is TGTGCCAGCAGCTCCAAGTATGGCAGGGGAGATGGGAATGAGCAGTTCTTC. The rearrangement joins TRBV5-5 to TRBJ2-1; D possibly corresponds to TRBD1 (6 bases). Germline V lookup: CDR1 SGHKS, CDR2 YYEKEE (reference sequence). The CDR3 is 17 residues long. V was cut by 3 bases and J by 7 bases, with 23 bases left in between.

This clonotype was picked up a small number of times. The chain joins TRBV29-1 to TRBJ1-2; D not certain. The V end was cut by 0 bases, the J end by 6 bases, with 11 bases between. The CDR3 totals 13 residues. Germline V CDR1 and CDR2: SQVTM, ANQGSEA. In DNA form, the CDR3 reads TGCAGCGTTGAAGATCATTTGTGGGATGGCTACACCTTC. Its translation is CSVEDHLWDGYTF. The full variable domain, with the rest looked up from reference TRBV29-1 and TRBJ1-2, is SAVISQKPSRDICQRGTSLTIQCQVDSQVTMMFWYRQQPGQSLTLIATANQGSEATYESGFVIDKFPISRPNLTFSTLTVSNMSPEDSSIYLCSVEDHLWDGYTFGSGTRLTVV.

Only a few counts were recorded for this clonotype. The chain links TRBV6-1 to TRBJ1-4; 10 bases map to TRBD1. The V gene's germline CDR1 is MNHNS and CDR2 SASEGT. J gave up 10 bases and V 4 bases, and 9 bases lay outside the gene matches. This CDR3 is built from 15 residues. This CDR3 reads CASSGTGGSTGKLFF. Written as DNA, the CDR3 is TGTGCCAGCAGTGGGACAGGGGGTAGTACTGGAAAACTGTTTTTT.

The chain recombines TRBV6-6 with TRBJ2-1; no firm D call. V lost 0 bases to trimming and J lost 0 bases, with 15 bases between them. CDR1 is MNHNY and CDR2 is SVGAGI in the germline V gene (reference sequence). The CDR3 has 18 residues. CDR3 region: CASSYSPGGRSSYNEQFF. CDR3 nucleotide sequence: TGTGCCAGCAGTTACTCGCCTGGTGGCCGGAGCTCCTACAATGAGCAGTTCTTC.